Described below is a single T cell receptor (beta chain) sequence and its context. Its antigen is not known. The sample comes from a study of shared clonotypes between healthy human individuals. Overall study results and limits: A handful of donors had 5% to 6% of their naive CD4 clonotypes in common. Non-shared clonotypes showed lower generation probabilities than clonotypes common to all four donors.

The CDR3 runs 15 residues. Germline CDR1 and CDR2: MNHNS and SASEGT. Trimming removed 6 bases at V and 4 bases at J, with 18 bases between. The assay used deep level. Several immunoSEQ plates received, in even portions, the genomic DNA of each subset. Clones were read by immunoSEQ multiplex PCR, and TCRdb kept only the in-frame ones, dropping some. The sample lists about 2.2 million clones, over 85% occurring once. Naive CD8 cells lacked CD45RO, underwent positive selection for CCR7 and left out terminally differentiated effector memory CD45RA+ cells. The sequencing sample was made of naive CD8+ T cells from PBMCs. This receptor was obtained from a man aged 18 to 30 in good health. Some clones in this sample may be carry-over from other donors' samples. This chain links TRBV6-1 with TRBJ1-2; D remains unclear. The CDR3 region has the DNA TGTGCCAGCAGCGAAACAGTGGCCAAGGGCTATGGCTACACCTTC. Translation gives CASSETVAKGYGYTF.